This is a list of T cell receptor beta chains from one sample in a study of cytomegalovirus exposure and HLA in healthy donors. Assay: immunoSEQ multiplex PCR; the TCRdb copy retains only in-frame clones and omits some. The sample consists of some 83,000 clones, 94% of them appearing once. The sequencing input was PBMCs. These receptors all come from a woman younger than 30 in good health and CMV-seropositive. The CDR3 runs from the conserved cysteine through the conserved F or W.

CASSPGGQGADTGELFF TRBV5-1
CASSLGREGYNEQFF TRBV5-6
CASSIRNSNQPQHF TRBV19
CAISPGTGVGEQYF TRBV10-3
CASSPGTYLDETQYF TRBV5-1
CASSSLQGTNEKLFF TRBV19
CASSPTDGLRGEAFF TRBV7-6
CASSRLAGNTDTQYF TRBV2
CASSQPGTGLNNEQFF TRBV7-2
CASTSGRHNEQFF TRBV5-1
CASSPLGDGYTF TRBV5-1
CASSFGPRGQDTEAFF TRBV5-6
CASSLDRVNTEAFF TRBV11-2
CASHSRGGVVQETQYF TRBV6-6
CASSLGQETNYGYTF TRBV4-2
CASSQGSAPRDYNEQFF TRBV4-2
CASSHLVTAPGEQYF TRBV14
CASSLRLALINEQFF TRBV7-3
CASSLVGGVGTQYF TRBV11-1
CASSKLGTGPVAFF TRBV19
CASSLWGQGATDTQYF TRBV5-6
CSALVKYEQFF TRBV20-1
CASSRGLAASTDTQYF TRBV7-2
CASSHQGYGYTF TRBV11-1
CASSSDSPFNYGYTF TRBV6-5
CATSRVGGTDGYTF TRBV15
CASSLSRSSTDTQYF TRBV28
CASSINEQFF TRBV28
CASSQPLGGREDTQYF TRBV23-1
CASSRRDRALEAFF TRBV13
CASGGVGGNTEAFF TRBV5-1
CASSLARTALGGNEQFF TRBV7-2
CASSLAASGRDNEQFF TRBV7-2
CASSFAPGTGAGNTIYF TRBV5-1
CASSVAASGLSADTQYF TRBV9
CASSPGGYQETQYF TRBV7-8
CASSIGWESNQPQHF TRBV19
CASSQAPRGYGYTF TRBV11-2
CASSLEETNTEAFF TRBV7-6
CASSPDRVAQYF TRBV6-1
CASKMDRVLSYEQYF TRBV6-5
CASSPGTGPKVTGELFF TRBV5-4
CASSPSTSNQETQYF TRBV9
CASSPLVREQFF TRBV28
CASSLGDNPHEQYF TRBV7-2
CASSFTPGTLSSPLHF TRBV11-2
CASSYGNSPLHF TRBV7-6
CASTGEVRDPYEQYF TRBV28
CASSFAQGSTEAFF TRBV2
CASSLPRWPSYNEQFF TRBV7-9
CASSSFSGRSEQYF TRBV7-9
CAWSVQAGKGTEAFF TRBV30
CASSLAGGGSEAFF TRBV5-1
CASSIAPGVAESSYNEQFF TRBV19
CAWSVRSGKPNQPQHF TRBV30